The 17 T cell receptor beta chains given below trace back to one sample, sequenced in a study of shared clonotypes between healthy human individuals (dated by TCRdb to the early 2020s). Libraries were prepared through the immunoSEQ multiplex PCR assay. What TCRdb holds here is the immuneACCESS table cut down to in-frame rearrangements. Part of the clones is not present; checked against another copy, under half of the missing clones reflect an unresolved V gene, and the others are unexplained. Within this sample are about 660,000 clones, with around 67% of them counted one time only. Less than 2% of the sample is in the top ten clones. The sample comprised memory CD4+ T cells sorted from blood. This specimen's cell subset or site label, interpreted: CD45RA-negative fraction. These TCRs come from a woman between 25 and 40 years old in good health.

V and J are TRBV10-3 and TRBJ2-7, with unresolved D. The CDR3 is 14 residues long. Germline CDR1 reads ENHRY; CDR2 reads SYGVKD. The V end was cut by 0 bases, the J end by 3 bases, with 9 bases between. The CDR3 region is CAISESRTGYEQYF. The CDR3 DNA sequence: TGTGCCATCAGTGAGTCGAGAACTGGCTACGAGCAGTACTTC.

This sequence joins TRBV4-1 and TRBJ2-7, with D perhaps matching TRBD1 or TRBD2 (6 bases each). From germline, CDR1 is MGHRA and CDR2 YSYEKL. CDR3 length: 14 amino acids. Trimming took 4 bases from V and 5 from J, leaving 15 bases between them. CDR3 DNA sequence: TGCGCCAGCAGCCCCTCTGGGGGGCTCCACGAGCAGTACTTC. Translating it yields CASSPSGGLHEQYF.

The V call is TRBV28, the J call TRBJ1-5, with D perhaps matching TRBD1 (6 bases). With 5 bases removed from V and 4 bases from J, the gap between germline ends came to 15 bases. The germline V gene has CDR1 MDHEN and CDR2 SYDVKM. The CDR3 runs to 15 residues. The CDR3 nucleotides are TGTGCCAGCAGTGACATGGACAGCGTAAATCAGCCCCAGCATTTT. Protein: CASSDMDSVNQPQHF.

The chain employs TRBV5-6 and TRBJ2-1, with D possibly matching TRBD2 (6 bases). The CDR3 totals 16 residues. V lost 5 bases and J 8 bases, leaving 23 bases between the germline ends. Germline CDR1 and CDR2: SGHDT and YYEEEE. This CDR3 reads CASSTLAGHKGYEQFF. In DNA, the CDR3 is TGTGCCAGCAGTACCCTGGCGGGGCACAAGGGTTATGAGCAGTTCTTC.

V is TRBV28 and J is TRBJ2-3, with D perhaps matching TRBD2 (5 bases). The CDR3 is 12 amino acids. The V and J ends lost 2 bases and 7 bases respectively, with 7 bases between them. Germline-derived CDR1 and CDR2 are MDHEN and SYDVKM. CDR3 sequence: CASSLGGYTQYF. CDR3 coding DNA: TGTGCCAGCAGTTTAGGAGGATATACGCAGTATTTT.

Ten or more counts support this clone. The genes are TRBV7-8 and TRBJ1-5; D ambiguous. V lost 0 bases, J lost 4 bases, and 13 bases lay in between. This CDR3 region has 16 residues. In germline, CDR1 is SGHVS, CDR2 FQNEAQ. The chain's CDR3 is CASSLARTAWNQPQHF. In nucleotides, the CDR3 is TGTGCCAGCAGCTTAGCAAGGACCGCATGGAATCAGCCCCAGCATTTT.

The chain joins TRBV19 to TRBJ2-1; the match to TRBD2 covers 12 bases. In germline, CDR1 is LNHDA, CDR2 SQIVND (reference sequence). V lost 4 bases, J lost 8 bases, and 6 bases stayed unmatched. The CDR3 has 15 amino acids. CDR3 loop: CASSTTSGRIHEQFF. In DNA, the CDR3 is TGTGCCAGTAGTACAACTAGCGGGAGGATACATGAGCAGTTCTTC. The full variable domain, with the rest looked up from reference TRBV19 and TRBJ2-1, is DGGITQSPKYLFRKEGQNVTLSCEQNLNHDAMYWYRQDPGQGLRLIYYSQIVNDFQKGDIAEGYSVSREKKESFPLTVTSAQKNPTAFYLCASSTTSGRIHEQFFGPGTRLTVL.

This chain joins TRBV5-1 and TRBJ1-1; D is possibly TRBD1 (5 bases). Germline values: CDR1 SGHRS, CDR2 YFSETQ. The ends were cut back, 0 bases at V and 0 bases at J, with 9 bases in the middle. This CDR3 is built from 15 residues. CDR3 bases: TGCGCCAGCAGCTTGGGACCGGGACTGAACACTGAAGCTTTCTTT. Translation: CASSLGPGLNTEAFF.

This chain links TRBV5-4 with TRBJ1-4; D is unresolved. Trimming left V 2 bases short and J 6 bases short, with 8 bases between. Germline CDR1 and CDR2: SGHNT and YYREEE (reference sequence). The CDR3 consists of 13 residues. CDR3 region: CASSFRTDEKLFF. The CDR3 DNA follows: TGTGCCAGCAGCTTCCGGACTGATGAAAAACTGTTTTTT.

The chain recombines TRBV29-1 with TRBJ2-5, with 8 nucleotides matching TRBD2. Germline V gene sequence: CDR1 SQVTM, CDR2 ANQGSEA. Trimming took 5 bases from V and 7 from J; bases not matched to a gene: 18. This CDR3 region has 16 residues. CDR3 loop: CSVNPHSGARGATQYF. DNA for the CDR3: TGCAGCGTTAATCCGCATAGCGGGGCCCGGGGCGCGACCCAGTACTTC. The whole variable domain, remainder taken from reference TRBV29-1 and TRBJ2-5, is SAVISQKPSRDICQRGTSLTIQCQVDSQVTMMFWYRQQPGQSLTLIATANQGSEATYESGFVIDKFPISRPNLTFSTLTVSNMSPEDSSIYLCSVNPHSGARGATQYFGPGTRLLVL.

The chain couples TRBV9 to TRBJ2-3; TRBD1 or TRBD2 may be the D gene (6 bases each). V gave up 3 bases and J gave up 1 base, with 15 bases separating them. Per germline, CDR1 SGDLS and CDR2 YYNGEE. This CDR3 comprises 16 residues. Here the CDR3 DNA reads TGTGCCAGCAGCGATTTGACGGAGGGGGGCACAGATACGCAGTATTTT. This encodes CASSDLTEGGTDTQYF.

The chain combines TRBV29-1 with TRBJ1-1, with a weak D call TRBD1 (5 bases). Germline loops: CDR1 SQVTM, CDR2 ANQGSEA. The V and J ends lost 6 bases and 7 bases respectively, with 15 bases between them. The CDR3 is 12 residues long. DNA of the CDR3: TGCAGCGTAGTTCAGGGTTTAAATGAAGCTTTCTTT. Encoded protein: CSVVQGLNEAFF. The variable domain in full, completed from reference TRBV29-1 and TRBJ1-1, reads SAVISQKPSRDICQRGTSLTIQCQVDSQVTMMFWYRQQPGQSLTLIATANQGSEATYESGFVIDKFPISRPNLTFSTLTVSNMSPEDSSIYLCSVVQGLNEAFFGQGTRLTVV.

This clone was counted a few times. The rearrangement joins TRBV7-2 to TRBJ2-6; 7 bases match TRBD1. Germline V gene sequence: CDR1 SGHTA, CDR2 FQGNSA. The CDR3 is 15 amino acids. V trimming: 0 bases; J trimming: 10 bases; junction bases outside the gene matches: 6. The CDR3 sequence: CASSLALGQQNVLTF. DNA of the CDR3: TGTGCCAGCAGCTTAGCGCTGGGACAGCAAAACGTCCTGACTTTC.

The V gene is TRBV5-1, the J gene TRBJ2-3; D call uncertain. The CDR3 runs 12 residues. Trimming left V 4 bases short and J 5 bases short, with 8 bases between. CDR1 is SGHRS, CDR2 YFSETQ, per germline. In DNA form, the CDR3 reads TGCGCCAGCAGCCTGACCGTAGATACGCAGTATTTT. Translating it yields CASSLTVDTQYF.

In the case of this clone: Just one base apart from a much larger clone, this may be a read error. This rearrangement joins TRBV7-8 to TRBJ1-3, with 8 positions matching TRBD1. The J segment lost 2 bases and the V segment lost 3 bases, leaving 0 bases of the junction unmatched. The CDR3 has 14 residues. Germline CDR1 is SGHVS and CDR2 is FQNEAQ. The CDR3 nucleotides are TGTGCCAGCAGCTTGGACAGGGCTGGAAACACCATATATTTT. Encoded protein: CASSLDRAGNTIYF.

This chain links TRBV10-2 with TRBJ2-7, with 16 nucleotides matching TRBD2. The CDR3 contains 14 residues. Germline V CDR1 and CDR2: WSHSY, SAAADI. Trimming at V came to 3 bases and at J to 12 bases, leaving 5 bases not matched to a gene. The CDR3 DNA sequence: TGCGCCAGCAGTGATTCCGGGACTAGCGGGAGGGGGTACTTC. Amino acid sequence: CASSDSGTSGRGYF.

The J gene is TRBJ1-1, the V gene TRBV18, with a tentative D call TRBD1 (6 bases). The CDR3 is made up of 14 amino acids. V lost 3 bases and J lost 1, with 9 bases in between. Germline V lookup: CDR1 KGHSH, CDR2 LQKENI. The CDR3 reads CASSPSTGNTEAFF. In DNA form, the CDR3 reads TGTGCCAGCTCACCCTCGACAGGGAACACTGAAGCTTTCTTT.